The 22 T cell receptor beta chains below were found in one sample sequenced in a study of shared clonotypes between healthy human individuals. Sequencing was performed with immunoSEQ multiplex PCR; in TCRdb, only in-frame clones are kept and a portion is missing. This sample carries some 660,000 clones, more than 70% of them seen once, and the ten largest clones take around 2%. Sequenced sample: memory CD4+ T cells sorted from blood. Regarding subset: CD45RA-negative fraction. The receptors stem from a woman aged 25 to 45 in good health.

V gene TRBV7-8 combines with J gene TRBJ1-1, with D hard to call. Germline CDR1 SGHVS, CDR2 FQNEAQ. The V end lost 0 bases, the J end lost 5 bases, and 16 bases lay between the germline ends. The CDR3 loop spans 16 amino acids. CDR3 nucleotides: TGTGCCAGCAGCTTAGCGCTAAGTCGGGTCTTGACTGAAGCTTTCTTT. The encoded protein is CASSLALSRVLTEAFF.

The chain recombines TRBV10-2 with TRBJ1-2; possible D gene TRBD1, 6 bases. The CDR3 extends over 14 amino acids. Germline loops: CDR1 WSHSY, CDR2 SAAADI. Trimming took 2 bases from V and 6 from J, leaving 13 bases between them. The CDR3 loop reads CASSEPWDNHGYTF. The CDR3 bases are TGCGCCAGCAGTGAGCCTTGGGACAACCATGGCTACACCTTC.

This chain uses TRBV28 with TRBJ2-5, with 7 bases aligning to TRBD2. The germline V gene has CDR1 MDHEN and CDR2 SYDVKM. The CDR3 spans 14 residues. The V and J ends lost 5 bases and 2 bases, in that order; junction bases with no gene match: 5. CDR3 sequence: CASSREVGQETQYF. The CDR3 nucleotides read TGTGCCAGCAGTCGGGAGGTCGGGCAAGAGACCCAGTACTTC.

The V call is TRBV28, the J call TRBJ2-3, with 9 bases matching TRBD1. The CDR3 has 15 amino acids. The V gene's germline CDR1 is MDHEN and CDR2 SYDVKM. The J segment lost 4 bases and the V segment lost 5 bases, leaving 7 bases of the junction unmatched. CDR3 in amino acids: CASSVTGGWPDTQYF. The CDR3 bases are TGTGCCAGCAGTGTTACAGGGGGCTGGCCAGATACGCAGTATTTT.

V and J are TRBV18 and TRBJ1-3, with D hard to call. Trimming left V 4 bases short and J 0 bases short, with 10 bases between. Per the germline V gene, CDR1 is KGHSH and CDR2 is LQKENI. The length of the CDR3 is 15 residues. The CDR3 DNA sequence: TGTGCCAGCTCACTCTCTCCCGACTCTGGAAACACCATATATTTT. Protein product: CASSLSPDSGNTIYF.

The V and J genes are TRBV28 and TRBJ2-4; the match to TRBD1 covers 7 bases. Losses at the gene ends were 6 bases for V and 0 bases for J; bases not matched to a gene: 8. Germline assignment: CDR1 MDHEN and CDR2 SYDVKM. This CDR3 is 16 amino acids long. CDR3: CASRRDSPEAKNIQYF. CDR3 coding DNA: TGTGCCAGCAGGAGGGACAGCCCTGAAGCCAAAAACATTCAGTACTTC.

The chain uses TRBV9 and TRBJ1-4, with D perhaps TRBD1 (6 bases). Germline lookup yields CDR1 SGDLS and CDR2 YYNGEE. Trimming pared 3 bases from V and 4 bases from J, leaving 16 bases between. This CDR3 region has 16 residues. This CDR3 is CASSAPSGQDNEKLFF. CDR3 nucleotides: TGTGCCAGCAGCGCCCCATCGGGACAAGATAATGAAAAACTGTTTTTT. The complete variable domain, with remaining parts taken from reference TRBV9 and TRBJ1-4, reads DSGVTQTPKHLITATGQRVTLRCSPRSGDLSVYWYQQSLDQGLQFLIQYYNGEERAKGNILERFSAQQFPDLHSELNLSSLELGDSALYFCASSAPSGQDNEKLFFGSGTQLSVL.

In this sample, this clone turned up once. One end of the junction does not line up with germline, which may come from a read error. The gene calls are TRBV15 and TRBJ1-2; D not certain. Germline V gene sequence: CDR1 LNHNV, CDR2 YYDKDF (reference sequence). The CDR3 extends over 15 amino acids. The CDR3 DNA sequence: TGTGCCACCAGCAGAGAGGTGGGCGGCAGCTATCGCTACACCTTC. It encodes CATSREVGGSYRYTF.

The chain is built from TRBV15 and TRBJ2-3; tentative D call: TRBD1 (6 bases). This CDR3 is 17 amino acids long. Per the germline V gene, CDR1 is LNHNV and CDR2 is YYDKDF (reference sequence). Trimming took 3 bases from V and 0 from J, leaving 16 bases between them. The CDR3 coding sequence is TGTGCCACCAGCAGGGGGGACAACCAAATGAGCACAGATACGCAGTATTTT. It yields the protein CATSRGDNQMSTDTQYF.

This sequence joins TRBV6-5 and TRBJ2-7; TRBD2 matches at 10 bases. The V and J ends lost 6 bases and 3 bases, in that order; junction bases with no gene match: 2. Per germline, CDR1 MNHEY and CDR2 SVGAGI. The CDR3 is 13 residues long. The CDR3 DNA follows: TGTGCCAGCAGCACTAGCGGGAACTACGAGCAGTACTTC. It translates to CASSTSGNYEQYF.

The rearrangement joins TRBV6-1 to TRBJ1-3; D is ambiguous. The CDR3 contains 14 residues. V was trimmed by 6 bases and J by 1 base, leaving 10 bases between them. CDR1 is MNHNS, CDR2 SASEGT, per germline. The CDR3 DNA reads as TGTGCCAGCAGCGCTCAGGCATCTGGAAACACCATATATTTT. It codes for CASSAQASGNTIYF.

Comment on this clone: Other DNA sequences from this sample encode an identical CDR3 as well. The chain links TRBV7-9 to TRBJ2-5; 13 bases match TRBD2. The V and J ends lost 5 bases and 4 bases, in that order; junction bases with no gene match: 7. CDR3 length equals 16 residues. CDR1 is SEHNR, CDR2 FQNEAQ, per germline (reference sequence). This CDR3 is CASSPSRLAGGETQYF. As DNA, the CDR3 is TGTGCCAGCAGCCCGTCCCGACTAGCGGGAGGAGAGACCCAGTACTTC. The entire variable domain, with the rest obtained from reference TRBV7-9 and TRBJ2-5, is as follows: DTGVSQNPRHKITKRGQNVTFRCDPISEHNRLYWYRQTLGQGPEFLTYFQNEAQLEKSRLLSDRFSAERPKGSFSTLEIQRTEQGDSAMYLCASSPSRLAGGETQYFGPGTRLLVL.

This sequence joins TRBV10-3 and TRBJ2-5, with TRBD1 matching over 10 bases. CDR1 and CDR2 from the germline V gene are ENHRY and SYGVKD. The CDR3 covers 16 residues. V trimming: 9 bases; J trimming: 1 base; junction bases outside the gene matches: 11. CDR3 in amino acids: CAIRVYRDRGQETQYF. CDR3 nucleotides: TGTGCCATAAGAGTGTACCGGGACAGGGGCCAAGAGACCCAGTACTTC.

The chain recombines TRBV29-1 with TRBJ2-3; D possibly uses TRBD1 or TRBD2 (5 bases each). This CDR3 has 16 residues. Per germline, CDR1 SQVTM and CDR2 ANQGSEA. The ends were cut back, 3 bases at V and 4 bases at J, with 20 bases in the middle. The CDR3 coding sequence is TGCAGCGTTGAGGATGGGGACCTGGTAGGTTCAGATACGCAGTATTTT. This gives the protein CSVEDGDLVGSDTQYF.

The J gene is TRBJ2-7, the V gene TRBV11-2; no clear D gene. V lost 0 bases and J 6 bases, leaving 6 bases between the germline ends. CDR1 is SGHAT and CDR2 is FQNNGV in the germline V gene. The CDR3 consists of 12 residues. CDR3 sequence reads: CASSLDYGEQYF. The CDR3 coding sequence is TGTGCCAGCAGCTTAGATTATGGCGAGCAGTACTTC.

Concerning this clone: A much larger clone lies one base from this, so it may be a read error. CDR3 region: CASNPQRDSYEQYF. The CDR3, as DNA: TGTGCCAGCAACCCTCAGCGGGACTCCTACGAGCAGTACTTC. The chain joins TRBV7-2 to TRBJ2-5; 7 bases map to TRBD2. The J call is in doubt because the DNA end fits TRBJ2-7 better. Germline-derived CDR1 and CDR2 are SGHTA and FQGNSA. The CDR3 sequence is 14 residues long.

This clone was counted only a few times. This chain joins TRBV19 and TRBJ1-1; unclear D gene. Germline lookup yields CDR1 LNHDA and CDR2 SQIVND (reference sequence). The CDR3 totals 15 residues. The V end lost 5 bases, the J end lost 6 bases, and 19 bases lay between the germline ends. The CDR3 region has the DNA TGTGCCAGTAGTCCAACGATCGGGGTCGGCTCTGAAGCTTTCTTT. Protein: CASSPTIGVGSEAFF.

The gene calls are TRBV19 and TRBJ2-3; 8 nucleotides agree with TRBD1. CDR3 size: 17 residues. Germline trimming cut 6 bases from V and 1 base from J; bases unmatched to any gene: 12. Germline values: CDR1 LNHDA, CDR2 SQIVND (reference sequence). The CDR3, as DNA: TGTGCCAGTAGCGGACAGGGACGGGGCACGCGCACAGATACGCAGTATTTT. Its protein is CASSGQGRGTRTDTQYF.

In this sample, this clone turned up once. This chain uses TRBV4-2 with TRBJ2-5; a possible D gene is TRBD2 (6 bases). This CDR3 has 17 amino acids. Germline CDR1 is LGHNA and CDR2 is YNFKEQ. Between the trimmed V and J ends, which lost 5 bases and 1 base, there was a span of 20 bases. The CDR3 DNA reads TGTGCCAGCAGCGAAAGCTGGGATAGCGGCTTCCAAGAGACCCAGTACTTC. Translation: CASSESWDSGFQETQYF.

The chain couples TRBV5-3 to TRBJ1-4, with D unclear. TRBV5-3 is an ORF, and what it does is uncertain. The CDR3 extends over 11 amino acids. Trimming left V 0 bases short and J 8 bases short, with 2 bases between. The CDR3 bases are TGTGCCAGAAGCTTGGGAGAAAAACTGTTTTTT. Protein sequence: CARSLGEKLFF.

The chain joins TRBV4-1 to TRBJ2-7; the match to TRBD2 covers 9 bases. Germline loops: CDR1 MGHRA, CDR2 YSYEKL. The V gene end was trimmed by 0 bases and the J gene end by 4 bases; junction bases not matched to a gene: 7. This CDR3 region has 16 residues. The chain's CDR3 is CASSQDSGSSLYEQYF. The CDR3 DNA is TGCGCCAGCAGCCAAGATAGCGGGAGCTCGCTTTACGAGCAGTACTTC.

This chain's CDR3 is CASSSTGDYGYTF. The CDR3 bases are TGCGCCAGCAGCAGTACAGGGGACTATGGCTACACCTTC. V is TRBV5-1 and J is TRBJ1-2; 7 bases are shared with TRBD1. Germline V gives CDR1 SGHRS, CDR2 YFSETQ. V was pared by 4 bases and J by 3 bases, with 3 bases of the junction left unmatched. The CDR3 spans 13 residues.